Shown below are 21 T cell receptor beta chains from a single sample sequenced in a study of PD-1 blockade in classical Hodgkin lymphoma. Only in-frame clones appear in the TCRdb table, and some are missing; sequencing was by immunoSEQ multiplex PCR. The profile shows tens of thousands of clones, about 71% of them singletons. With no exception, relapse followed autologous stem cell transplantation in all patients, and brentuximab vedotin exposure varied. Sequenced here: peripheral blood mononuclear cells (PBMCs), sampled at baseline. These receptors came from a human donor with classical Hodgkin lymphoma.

This CDR3 reads CASSLARWTSGTRHETQYF. The DNA of the CDR3 is TGTGCCAGCAGCTTAGCTCGGTGGACTAGCGGGACCCGCCACGAGACCCAGTACTTC. The rearrangement joins TRBV7-8 to TRBJ2-5; 12 positions agree with TRBD2. Per the germline V gene, CDR1 is SGHVS and CDR2 is FQNEAQ. CDR3 size: 19 residues. V gave up 0 bases and J gave up 5 bases; unmatched junction bases: 13.

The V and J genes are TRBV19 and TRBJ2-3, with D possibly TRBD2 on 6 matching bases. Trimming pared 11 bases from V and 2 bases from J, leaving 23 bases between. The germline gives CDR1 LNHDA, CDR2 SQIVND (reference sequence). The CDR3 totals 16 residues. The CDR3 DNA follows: TGTGCCGTACGGTCCGCGGGACCGAGGTTCACAGATACGCAGTATTTT. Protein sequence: CAVRSAGPRFTDTQYF.

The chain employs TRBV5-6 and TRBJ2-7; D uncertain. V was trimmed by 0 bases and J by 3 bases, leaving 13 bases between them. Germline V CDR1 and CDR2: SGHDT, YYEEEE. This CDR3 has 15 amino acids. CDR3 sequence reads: CASSLVRLGNYEQYF. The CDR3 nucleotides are TGTGCCAGCAGCTTGGTCAGGTTAGGAAACTACGAGCAGTACTTC.

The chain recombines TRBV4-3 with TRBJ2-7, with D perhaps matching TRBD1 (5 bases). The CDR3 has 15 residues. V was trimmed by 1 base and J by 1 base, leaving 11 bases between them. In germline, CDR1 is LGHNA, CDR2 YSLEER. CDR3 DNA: TGCGCCAGCAGCCAAGGACAGTCCTCGTCCTACGAGCAGTACTTC. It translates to CASSQGQSSSYEQYF.

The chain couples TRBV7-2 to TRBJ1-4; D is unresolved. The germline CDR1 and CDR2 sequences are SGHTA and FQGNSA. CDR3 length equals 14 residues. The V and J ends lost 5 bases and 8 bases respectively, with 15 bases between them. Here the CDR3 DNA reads TGTGCCAGCAGCCCGGGAGACGGAGGGGAAAAACTGTTTTTT. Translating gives CASSPGDGGEKLFF.

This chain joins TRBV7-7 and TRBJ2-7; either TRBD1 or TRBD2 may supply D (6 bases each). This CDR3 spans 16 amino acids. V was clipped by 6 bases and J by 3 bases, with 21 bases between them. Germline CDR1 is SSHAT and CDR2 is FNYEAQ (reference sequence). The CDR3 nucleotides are TGTGCCAGCAGTATCCATCTGGAGGGGGTGGACTACGAGCAGTACTTC. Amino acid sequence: CASSIHLEGVDYEQYF.

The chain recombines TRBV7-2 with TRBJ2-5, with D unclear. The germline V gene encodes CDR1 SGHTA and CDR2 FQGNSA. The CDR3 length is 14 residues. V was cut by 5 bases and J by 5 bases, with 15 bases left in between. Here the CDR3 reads CASSPQPVGETQYF. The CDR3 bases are TGTGCCAGCAGCCCCCAGCCAGTAGGGGAGACCCAGTACTTC.

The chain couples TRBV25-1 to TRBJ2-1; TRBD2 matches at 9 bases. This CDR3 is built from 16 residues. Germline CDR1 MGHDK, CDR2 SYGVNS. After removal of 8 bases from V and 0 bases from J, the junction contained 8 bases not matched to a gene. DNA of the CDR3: TGTGCCAGCCGGACTAGCGTCCTAAACTCCTACAATGAGCAGTTCTTC. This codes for CASRTSVLNSYNEQFF.

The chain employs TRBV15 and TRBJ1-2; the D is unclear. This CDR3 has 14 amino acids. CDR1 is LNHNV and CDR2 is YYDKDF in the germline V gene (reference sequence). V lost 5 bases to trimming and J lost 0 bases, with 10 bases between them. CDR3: CATSFPATNYGYTF. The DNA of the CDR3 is TGTGCCACCAGCTTTCCGGCAACTAACTATGGCTACACCTTC.

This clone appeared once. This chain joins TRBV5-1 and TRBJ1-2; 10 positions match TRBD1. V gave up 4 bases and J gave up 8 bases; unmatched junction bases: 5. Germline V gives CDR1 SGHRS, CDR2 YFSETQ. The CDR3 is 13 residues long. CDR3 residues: CASSLGQGDGYTF. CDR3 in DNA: TGCGCCAGCAGCCTCGGACAGGGGGACGGCTACACCTTC.

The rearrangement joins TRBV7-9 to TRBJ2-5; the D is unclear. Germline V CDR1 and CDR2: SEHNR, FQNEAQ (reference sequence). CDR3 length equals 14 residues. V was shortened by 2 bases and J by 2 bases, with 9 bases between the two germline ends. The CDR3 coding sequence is TGTGCCAGCAGCTTATTGAGAGAACAAGAGACCCAGTACTTC. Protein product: CASSLLREQETQYF.

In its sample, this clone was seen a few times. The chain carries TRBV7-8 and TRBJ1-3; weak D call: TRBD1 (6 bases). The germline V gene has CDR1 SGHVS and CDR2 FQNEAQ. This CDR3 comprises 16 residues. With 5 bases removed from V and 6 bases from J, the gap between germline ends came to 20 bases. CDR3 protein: CASSLDRFGTLNTIYF. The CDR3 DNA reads TGTGCCAGCAGCCTAGACAGGTTCGGGACCCTAAACACCATATATTTT.

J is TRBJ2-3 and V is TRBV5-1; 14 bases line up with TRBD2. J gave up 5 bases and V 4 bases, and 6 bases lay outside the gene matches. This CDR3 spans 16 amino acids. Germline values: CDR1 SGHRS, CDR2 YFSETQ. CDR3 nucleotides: TGCGCCAGCAGCATGGGACTAGCGGGGGTCGGAGATACGCAGTATTTT. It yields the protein CASSMGLAGVGDTQYF.

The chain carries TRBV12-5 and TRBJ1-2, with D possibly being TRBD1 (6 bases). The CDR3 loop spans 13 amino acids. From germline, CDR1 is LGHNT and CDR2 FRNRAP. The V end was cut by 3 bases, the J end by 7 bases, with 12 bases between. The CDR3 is CASGFGGTLGYTF. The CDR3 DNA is TGTGCTAGTGGTTTTGGGGGGACACTTGGCTACACCTTC.

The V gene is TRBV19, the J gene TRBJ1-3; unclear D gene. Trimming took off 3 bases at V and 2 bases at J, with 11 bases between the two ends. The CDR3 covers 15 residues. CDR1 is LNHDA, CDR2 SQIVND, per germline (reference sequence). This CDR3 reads CASSIIRHAGNTIYF. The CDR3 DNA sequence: TGTGCCAGTAGTATTATCAGGCACGCTGGAAACACCATATATTTT.

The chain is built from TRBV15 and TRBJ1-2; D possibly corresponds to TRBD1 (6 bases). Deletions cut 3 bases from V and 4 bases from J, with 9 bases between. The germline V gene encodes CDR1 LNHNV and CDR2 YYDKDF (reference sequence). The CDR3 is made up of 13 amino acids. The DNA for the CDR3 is TGTGCCACCAGCAGTCGGACAGCCTATGGCTACACCTTC. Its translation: CATSSRTAYGYTF.

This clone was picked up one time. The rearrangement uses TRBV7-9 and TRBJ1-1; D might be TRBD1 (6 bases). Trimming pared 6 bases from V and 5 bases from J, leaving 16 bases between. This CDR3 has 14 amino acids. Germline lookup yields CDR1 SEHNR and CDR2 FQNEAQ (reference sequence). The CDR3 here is CASRLQGRETEAFF. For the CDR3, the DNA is TGTGCCAGCAGGTTACAGGGAAGGGAGACTGAAGCTTTCTTT.

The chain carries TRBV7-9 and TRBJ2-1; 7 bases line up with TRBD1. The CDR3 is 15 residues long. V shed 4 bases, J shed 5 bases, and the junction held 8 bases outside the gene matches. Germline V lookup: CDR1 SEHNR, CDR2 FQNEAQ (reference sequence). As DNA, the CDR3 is TGTGCCAGCAGCTCCCGGGACAGACGGGACAATGAGCAGTTCTTC. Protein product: CASSSRDRRDNEQFF.

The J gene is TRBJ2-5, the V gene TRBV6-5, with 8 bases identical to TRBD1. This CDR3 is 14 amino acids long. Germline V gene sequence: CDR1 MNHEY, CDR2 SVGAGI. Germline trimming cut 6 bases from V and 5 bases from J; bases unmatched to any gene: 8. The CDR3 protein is CASSYAGGVETQYF. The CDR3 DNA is TGTGCCAGCAGCTATGCAGGGGGCGTTGAGACCCAGTACTTC.

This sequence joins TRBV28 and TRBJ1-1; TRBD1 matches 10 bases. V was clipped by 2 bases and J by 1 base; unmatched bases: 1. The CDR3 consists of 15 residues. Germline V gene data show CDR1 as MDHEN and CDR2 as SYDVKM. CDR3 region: CASSLGTGENTEAFF. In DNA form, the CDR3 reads TGTGCCAGCAGTTTAGGGACAGGGGAGAACACTGAAGCTTTCTTT.

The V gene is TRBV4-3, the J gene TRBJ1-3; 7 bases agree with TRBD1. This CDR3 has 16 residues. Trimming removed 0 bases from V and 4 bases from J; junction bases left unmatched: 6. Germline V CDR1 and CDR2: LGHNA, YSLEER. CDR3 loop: CASSQDYRGSGNTIYF. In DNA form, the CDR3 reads TGCGCCAGCAGCCAAGATTACAGGGGATCAGGAAACACCATATATTTT.